This T cell receptor beta chain was captured in a study of regulatory T cells in long-lasting Graves disease. In germline, CDR1 is SEHNR, CDR2 FQNEAQ (reference sequence). CDR3 length: 13 amino acids. This clonotype was seen at least ten times. For TCR beta, libraries came from iRepertoire HTBI primers and Arm-PCR of CDR3 regions. One entry per CDR3 protein, called by TCRdb with MiXCR from the multiplex PCR reads. The sample holds 250,000 to 400,000 distinct CDR3 sequences, under 20% seen once. The time point was: newly diagnosed GD, antithyroid drugs for less than 3 months. Extracted PBMC RNA gave rise to the TCR library.

The sequences come from peripheral blood mononuclear cells (PBMCs), collected at new diagnosis, from a patient treated with antithyroid drugs. The rearrangement joins TRBV7-9 to TRBJ2-5; D unresolved. The last part of the DNA fits TRBJ2-7 better; the J call may be wrong. The receptor's source is a female donor with Graves disease. CDR3 coding DNA: TGTGCCAGCAGCGAAGGGTACAGCAACGAGCAGTACTTC. Amino acids: CASSEGYSNEQYF.